Listed below are T cell receptor beta chains from one sample, sequenced in a study of cytomegalovirus exposure and HLA in healthy donors. Sequenced by immunoSEQ multiplex PCR; TCRdb stores in-frame clones only, minus some. The data show some 150,000 clones, with about 85% seen just once and around 2.5% held by the top ten. Sample: PBMCs. The receptors come from a boy aged 2 to 10 in good health and CMV-seronegative. The CDR3 runs from the conserved cysteine through the conserved F or W. Each record gives: D gene, clone size, V gene, J gene, CDR3 length, CDR3 DNA, CDR3 protein. A D gene is named only where the DNA matches it firmly. The size entry is marked missing in some rows and otherwise reads once, few, many or a size class.

d_gene: .; abundance: few; v_gene: TRBV2; j_gene: TRBJ2-5; len: 11; CDR3nt: TGTGCCAGCAGGGTAGACACCCTTTGGTACTTC; CDR3aa: CASRVDTLWYF
d_gene: TRBD1; abundance: .; v_gene: TRBV4-3; j_gene: TRBJ2-7; len: 13; CDR3nt: TGCGCCAGCAGCCAGGGACAGGCCTACGAGCAGTACTTC; CDR3aa: CASSQGQAYEQYF
d_gene: .; abundance: .; v_gene: TRBV15; j_gene: TRBJ2-5; len: 15; CDR3nt: TGTGCCACCAGCAGAGGGAGGGACAGCAGCGAGACCCAGTACTTC; CDR3aa: CATSRGRDSSETQYF
d_gene: .; abundance: .; v_gene: TRBV2; j_gene: TRBJ1-2; len: 15; CDR3nt: TGTGCCAGACGAGAAGGCGAGGATCGGGACTATGGCTACACCTTC; CDR3aa: CARREGEDRDYGYTF
d_gene: .; abundance: .; v_gene: TRBV2; j_gene: TRBJ1-6; len: 15; CDR3nt: TGTGCCAGCAGACAGGAAAGCTCCTATAATTCCCCCCTCCACTTT; CDR3aa: CASRQESSYNSPLHF
d_gene: TRBD1; abundance: .; v_gene: TRBV5-4; j_gene: TRBJ2-7; len: 14; CDR3nt: TGTGCCAGCAGCTACTCGGGACAGCCCTACGAGCAGTACTTC; CDR3aa: CASSYSGQPYEQYF
d_gene: TRBD1; abundance: once; v_gene: TRBV5-1; j_gene: TRBJ1-5; len: 19; CDR3nt: TGCGCCAGCAGCTTGGGCCCTGACAGGGGGGCCTCTCTGAATCAGCCCCAGCATTTT; CDR3aa: CASSLGPDRGASLNQPQHF
d_gene: TRBD1; abundance: .; v_gene: TRBV6-5; j_gene: TRBJ1-2; len: 14; CDR3nt: TGTGCCAGTTGGGGGGACAGAGCTAACTATGGCTACACCTTC; CDR3aa: CASWGDRANYGYTF
d_gene: TRBD2; abundance: .; v_gene: TRBV2; j_gene: TRBJ2-7; len: 14; CDR3nt: TGTGCCAGCAGGCCGGGACTAGCGGTCTACGAGCAGTACTTC; CDR3aa: CASRPGLAVYEQYF
d_gene: .; abundance: .; v_gene: TRBV5-1; j_gene: TRBJ2-3; len: 14; CDR3nt: TGCGCCAGCAGCTTGGCCCTTAGCACAGATACGCAGTATTTT; CDR3aa: CASSLALSTDTQYF
d_gene: .; abundance: .; v_gene: TRBV5-1; j_gene: TRBJ2-2; len: 16; CDR3nt: TGCGCCAGCAGCTTTCAGGTCTACTCGAACACCGGGGAGCTGTTTTTT; CDR3aa: CASSFQVYSNTGELFF
d_gene: TRBD2; abundance: .; v_gene: TRBV4-3; j_gene: TRBJ2-7; len: 15; CDR3nt: TGCGCCAGCAGCCAAGCGAGCGGGAGCTCCTACGAGCAGTACTTC; CDR3aa: CASSQASGSSYEQYF
d_gene: .; abundance: few; v_gene: TRBV11-3; j_gene: TRBJ1-1; len: 15; CDR3nt: TGTGCCAGCAGCTTATATATGGCGGGTAACACTGAAGCTTTCTTT; CDR3aa: CASSLYMAGNTEAFF
d_gene: TRBD2; abundance: .; v_gene: TRBV15; j_gene: TRBJ2-7; len: 14; CDR3nt: TGTGCCACCAGCCGGACTAGTTTCGACGACGAGCAGTACTTC; CDR3aa: CATSRTSFDDEQYF
d_gene: TRBD1; abundance: .; v_gene: TRBV11-2; j_gene: TRBJ1-2; len: 15; CDR3nt: TGTGCCAGCAGCTCGACAGGGTCCTTGGGTTATGGCTACACCTTC; CDR3aa: CASSSTGSLGYGYTF
d_gene: .; abundance: .; v_gene: TRBV6-1; j_gene: TRBJ1-5; len: 16; CDR3nt: TGTGCCAGCAGTGAAGCGGAAGGGAGAGGTAATCAGCCCCAGCATTTT; CDR3aa: CASSEAEGRGNQPQHF
d_gene: TRBD1; abundance: .; v_gene: TRBV6-1; j_gene: TRBJ2-5; len: 12; CDR3nt: TGCGCGACAGGGGGCCTTCAAATATTCAAGTACTTC; CDR3aa: CATGGLQIFKYF
d_gene: .; abundance: .; v_gene: TRBV25-1; j_gene: TRBJ2-7; len: 14; CDR3nt: TGTGCCAGCAGTGAACGGGGGAGCTCCTACGAGCAGTACTTC; CDR3aa: CASSERGSSYEQYF
d_gene: .; abundance: few; v_gene: TRBV7-9; j_gene: TRBJ2-7; len: 14; CDR3nt: TGTGCCAGCAGCCTGGCCGGGGTGGCCTACGAGCAGTACTTC; CDR3aa: CASSLAGVAYEQYF
d_gene: .; abundance: .; v_gene: TRBV10-2; j_gene: TRBJ2-5; len: 14; CDR3nt: TGCGCCAGCAGAAAGGGGGGGCTCCAAGAGACCCAGTACTTC; CDR3aa: CASRKGGLQETQYF
d_gene: .; abundance: .; v_gene: TRBV27; j_gene: TRBJ2-2; len: 20; CDR3nt: TGTGCCAGCAGTTTTGGGGACAGACCGGGTTGGGGACTCCCCACCGGGGAGCTGTTTTTT; CDR3aa: CASSFGDRPGWGLPTGELFF
d_gene: TRBD2; abundance: .; v_gene: TRBV7-2; j_gene: TRBJ2-2; len: 15; CDR3nt: TGTGCCAGCAGCTTATCAGCGGGACGCACCGGGGAGCTGTTTTTT; CDR3aa: CASSLSAGRTGELFF
d_gene: TRBD1; abundance: .; v_gene: TRBV6-1; j_gene: TRBJ1-1; len: 17; CDR3nt: TGTGCCAGCAGCGAATCTCAGGGGGCTAGACTGGTCACTGAAGCTTTCTTT; CDR3aa: CASSESQGARLVTEAFF
d_gene: TRBD2; abundance: .; v_gene: TRBV11-3; j_gene: TRBJ2-2; len: 16; CDR3nt: TGTGCCAGCACCCGCCGTCCGGGAGGGGTCGGCGGGGAGCTGTTTTTT; CDR3aa: CASTRRPGGVGGELFF
d_gene: .; abundance: .; v_gene: TRBV4-2; j_gene: TRBJ2-7; len: 15; CDR3nt: TGTGCCAGCAGCCAAGGAACCCGGGGGGCGAACGAGCAGTACTTC; CDR3aa: CASSQGTRGANEQYF
d_gene: TRBD2; abundance: .; v_gene: TRBV6-4; j_gene: TRBJ2-2; len: 16; CDR3nt: TGTGCCAGCAGTGCACTAGCGGGAGGTTCATCCGGGGAGCTGTTTTTT; CDR3aa: CASSALAGGSSGELFF
d_gene: .; abundance: .; v_gene: TRBV7-8; j_gene: TRBJ1-2; len: 18; CDR3nt: TGTGCCAGCAGCTTGTCGGGCGCAGGGTTAGGGGTACTACGTGGCTACACCTTC; CDR3aa: CASSLSGAGLGVLRGYTF
d_gene: TRBD1; abundance: .; v_gene: TRBV11-3; j_gene: TRBJ2-3; len: 17; CDR3nt: TGTGCCAGCAGCTCCCTACAACAGGGGGAGAGCACAGATACGCAGTATTTT; CDR3aa: CASSSLQQGESTDTQYF
d_gene: .; abundance: .; v_gene: TRBV4-2; j_gene: TRBJ2-1; len: 16; CDR3nt: TGTGCCAGCAGCCAAGAGAACGGGAGAGGGTACAATGAGCAGTTCTTC; CDR3aa: CASSQENGRGYNEQFF
d_gene: .; abundance: .; v_gene: TRBV7-2; j_gene: TRBJ1-1; len: 9; CDR3nt: TGTGCCAGCAGCCCGGAAGCTTTCTTT; CDR3aa: CASSPEAFF
d_gene: TRBD2; abundance: .; v_gene: TRBV7-9; j_gene: TRBJ2-1; len: 17; CDR3nt: TGTGCCAGCAGCTTATCACGACTAGCGGGAGGTGACAATGAGCAGTTCTTC; CDR3aa: CASSLSRLAGGDNEQFF
d_gene: TRBD1; abundance: .; v_gene: TRBV2; j_gene: TRBJ1-4; len: 14; CDR3nt: TGTGCCAGTGGGGACAGGGAATTGTATGAAAAACTGTTTTTT; CDR3aa: CASGDRELYEKLFF
d_gene: .; abundance: .; v_gene: TRBV7-9; j_gene: TRBJ2-1; len: 15; CDR3nt: TGTGCCAGCAGCCCCCAAGCATTACCACACAATGAGCAGTTCTTC; CDR3aa: CASSPQALPHNEQFF
d_gene: .; abundance: .; v_gene: TRBV29-1; j_gene: TRBJ1-1; len: 13; CDR3nt: TGCAGCGTTGAACCCACAGGGAACACTGAAGCTTTCTTT; CDR3aa: CSVEPTGNTEAFF
d_gene: .; abundance: .; v_gene: TRBV13; j_gene: TRBJ2-3; len: 15; CDR3nt: TGTGCCAGCAGCTTTTCCTATTCCGGCACAGATACGCAGTATTTT; CDR3aa: CASSFSYSGTDTQYF
d_gene: TRBD2; abundance: .; v_gene: TRBV19; j_gene: TRBJ2-3; len: 18; CDR3nt: TGTGCCAGTAGTGGGGGGACTAGCGGGAGTCCCAGCACAGATACGCAGTATTTT; CDR3aa: CASSGGTSGSPSTDTQYF
d_gene: TRBD1; abundance: .; v_gene: TRBV10-3; j_gene: TRBJ1-4; len: 20; CDR3nt: TGTGCCATCAGTGAGTCGGACAGGATAATGATAGGGACCCCTGGTCGGGAACTGTTTTTT; CDR3aa: CAISESDRIMIGTPGRELFF
d_gene: TRBD1; abundance: .; v_gene: TRBV10-3; j_gene: TRBJ2-1; len: 19; CDR3nt: TGTGCCATCAGTGAGTCCTTAACGGACAGGGGCCGTAGTAACAATGAGCAGTTCTTC; CDR3aa: CAISESLTDRGRSNNEQFF
d_gene: .; abundance: once; v_gene: TRBV6-5; j_gene: TRBJ2-7; len: 14; CDR3nt: TGTGCCAGCAGTAGATTCCGGGACATCGACGAGCAGTACTTC; CDR3aa: CASSRFRDIDEQYF
d_gene: TRBD2; abundance: few; v_gene: TRBV5-4; j_gene: TRBJ2-3; len: 16; CDR3nt: TGTGCCAGCAGGATTAGCGGGGGGGCGAGCACAGATACGCAGTATTTT; CDR3aa: CASRISGGASTDTQYF
d_gene: .; abundance: .; v_gene: TRBV11-3; j_gene: TRBJ2-7; len: 14; CDR3nt: TGTGCCAGCAGCTTCTTAAGGGAGTTTAGCGAGCAGTACTTC; CDR3aa: CASSFLREFSEQYF
d_gene: TRBD1; abundance: .; v_gene: TRBV4-1; j_gene: TRBJ2-5; len: 15; CDR3nt: TGCGCCAGCAGCCCATATACAGGGGGCGCAGGGACCCAGTACTTC; CDR3aa: CASSPYTGGAGTQYF
d_gene: TRBD1; abundance: .; v_gene: TRBV27; j_gene: TRBJ2-3; len: 15; CDR3nt: TGTGCCAGCAGTTTAGGGGACAGACCCACAGATACGCAGTATTTT; CDR3aa: CASSLGDRPTDTQYF
d_gene: TRBD1; abundance: .; v_gene: TRBV6-6; j_gene: TRBJ1-1; len: 14; CDR3nt: TGTGCCAGCAGCGACAGGGCCCGCTTATTTGAAGCTTTCTTT; CDR3aa: CASSDRARLFEAFF
d_gene: TRBD1; abundance: .; v_gene: TRBV4-3; j_gene: TRBJ2-7; len: 15; CDR3nt: TGCGCCAGCAGCCAACCGGGACAGGGGAGATACGAGCAGTACTTC; CDR3aa: CASSQPGQGRYEQYF
d_gene: .; abundance: .; v_gene: TRBV30; j_gene: TRBJ1-3; len: 14; CDR3nt: TGTGCCTGGAGTGTAGGAGGTAATGGAAACACCATATATTTT; CDR3aa: CAWSVGGNGNTIYF
d_gene: TRBD2; abundance: .; v_gene: TRBV9; j_gene: TRBJ2-3; len: 16; CDR3nt: TGTGCCAGCAGCTCGAGTCTAGCGGGGGGTTCGGATACGCAGTATTTT; CDR3aa: CASSSSLAGGSDTQYF